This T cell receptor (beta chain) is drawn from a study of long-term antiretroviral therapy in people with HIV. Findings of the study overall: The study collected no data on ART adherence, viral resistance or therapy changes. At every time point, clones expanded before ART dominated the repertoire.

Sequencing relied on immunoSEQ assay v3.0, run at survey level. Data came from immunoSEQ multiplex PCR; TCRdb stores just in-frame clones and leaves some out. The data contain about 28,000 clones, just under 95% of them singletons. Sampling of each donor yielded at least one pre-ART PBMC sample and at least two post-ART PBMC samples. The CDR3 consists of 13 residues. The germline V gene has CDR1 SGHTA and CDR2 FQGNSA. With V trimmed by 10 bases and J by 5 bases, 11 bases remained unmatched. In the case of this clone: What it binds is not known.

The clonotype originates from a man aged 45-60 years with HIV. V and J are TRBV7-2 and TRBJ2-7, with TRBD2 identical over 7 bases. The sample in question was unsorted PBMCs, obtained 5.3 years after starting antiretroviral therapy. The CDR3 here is CATRSGGSDEQYF. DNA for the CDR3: TGTGCCACCAGGTCGGGGGGAAGCGACGAGCAGTACTTC.